A selection of T cell receptor beta chains follows, all from one sample in a study of blood T cell repertoires in COVID-19. Produced via immunoSEQ multiplex PCR; TCRdb's table is partial and in-frame only. The sample consists of 250,000 or so clones, approximately 90% of them appearing once. Input material: PBMCs or T cells enriched from blood (not recorded which). The receptors stem from a man aged 35 to 55 who had been exposed to COVID-19. The CDR3 runs from the conserved cysteine through the conserved F or W. The order of the fields is V gene, CDR3 length, D gene, J gene, clone size, CDR3 DNA, CDR3 protein. D genes are given only for firm matches. Clone size appears in some rows only: once, few, many, or a class for an expanded clone.

V gene: TRBV6-6; CDR3 length: 16; D gene: TRBD2; J gene: TRBJ2-7; clone size: NA; CDR3 DNA: TGTGCCAGCAGTTCCCGTAGCGGGAGGGCCAGCTACGAGCAGTACTTC; CDR3 protein: CASSSRSGRASYEQYF
V gene: TRBV25-1; CDR3 length: 11; D gene: NA; J gene: TRBJ1-1; clone size: once; CDR3 DNA: TGTGCCAGCTCAGGAAACACTGAAGCTTTCTTT; CDR3 protein: CASSGNTEAFF
V gene: TRBV29-1; CDR3 length: 12; D gene: TRBD1; J gene: TRBJ2-7; clone size: NA; CDR3 DNA: TGCAGCGATCAGTTTGGGACAGTCCAGCAGTACTTC; CDR3 protein: CSDQFGTVQQYF
V gene: TRBV30; CDR3 length: 10; D gene: NA; J gene: TRBJ2-7; clone size: NA; CDR3 DNA: TGTGCCTGGATGGAGGACGAGCAGTACTTC; CDR3 protein: CAWMEDEQYF
V gene: TRBV18; CDR3 length: 17; D gene: NA; J gene: TRBJ2-7; clone size: NA; CDR3 DNA: TGTGCCAGCTCGGCCGGGACATCGAATAGTTTCCCCTACGAGCAGTACTTC; CDR3 protein: CASSAGTSNSFPYEQYF
V gene: TRBV30; CDR3 length: 14; D gene: NA; J gene: TRBJ2-7; clone size: NA; CDR3 DNA: TGTGCCTGGAGTGTACGGCAGGGGCGACGCGAGCAGTACTTC; CDR3 protein: CAWSVRQGRREQYF
V gene: TRBV19; CDR3 length: 13; D gene: NA; J gene: TRBJ1-3; clone size: NA; CDR3 DNA: TGTGCCAGCAGCGGATACTCTGGAAACACCATATATTTT; CDR3 protein: CASSGYSGNTIYF
V gene: TRBV28; CDR3 length: 14; D gene: TRBD1; J gene: TRBJ1-1; clone size: NA; CDR3 DNA: TGTGCCAGCAGTTGGACAGGGAAGAACACTGAAGCTTTCTTT; CDR3 protein: CASSWTGKNTEAFF
V gene: TRBV10-1; CDR3 length: 12; D gene: NA; J gene: TRBJ2-7; clone size: few; CDR3 DNA: TGCGCCAAAGAAGCACTGTGGTCGGAGCAGTACTTC; CDR3 protein: CAKEALWSEQYF
V gene: TRBV12-3/TRBV12-4; CDR3 length: 13; D gene: TRBD1; J gene: TRBJ1-2; clone size: many; CDR3 DNA: TGTGCCAGCAGCTTGGACAGGAACTATGGCTACACCTTC; CDR3 protein: CASSLDRNYGYTF
V gene: TRBV4-2; CDR3 length: 18; D gene: TRBD1; J gene: TRBJ2-7; clone size: NA; CDR3 DNA: TGTGCCAGCAGCCAAGAGAGTCTAGGACAGGGGCTGGCCTACGAGCAGTACTTC; CDR3 protein: CASSQESLGQGLAYEQYF
V gene: TRBV28; CDR3 length: 15; D gene: NA; J gene: TRBJ2-1; clone size: NA; CDR3 DNA: TGTGCCAGCAGACTACTCTTAAGCTCCTACAATGAGCAGTTCTTC; CDR3 protein: CASRLLLSSYNEQFF
V gene: TRBV19; CDR3 length: 16; D gene: NA; J gene: TRBJ1-6; clone size: NA; CDR3 DNA: TGTGCCAGTAGTGACCTGACGGTGCCGGGGAATTCACCCCTCCACTTT; CDR3 protein: CASSDLTVPGNSPLHF
V gene: TRBV30; CDR3 length: 13; D gene: TRBD1; J gene: TRBJ2-2; clone size: NA; CDR3 DNA: TGTGCCTGGAGGATAAGGGGGCCCGGGGAGCTGTTTTTT; CDR3 protein: CAWRIRGPGELFF
V gene: TRBV6-5; CDR3 length: 15; D gene: NA; J gene: TRBJ2-3; clone size: once; CDR3 DNA: TGTGCCAGCAGTAGCAGGGCGGTTGCCACAGATACGCAGTATTTT; CDR3 protein: CASSSRAVATDTQYF
V gene: TRBV4-1; CDR3 length: 15; D gene: TRBD2; J gene: TRBJ2-3; clone size: NA; CDR3 DNA: TGCGCCAGCAGCCAGACTAGCGGTAGCACAGATACGCAGTATTTT; CDR3 protein: CASSQTSGSTDTQYF
V gene: TRBV15; CDR3 length: 12; D gene: TRBD1; J gene: TRBJ1-1; clone size: NA; CDR3 DNA: TGTGCCACCAGACCCGGGACAGCCGAAGCTTTCTTT; CDR3 protein: CATRPGTAEAFF
V gene: TRBV9; CDR3 length: 17; D gene: NA; J gene: TRBJ1-4; clone size: NA; CDR3 DNA: TGTGCCAGCAGCCCAGGAGGAGGTATTCCAACTAATGAAAAACTGTTTTTT; CDR3 protein: CASSPGGGIPTNEKLFF
V gene: TRBV12-3/TRBV12-4; CDR3 length: 12; D gene: NA; J gene: TRBJ2-7; clone size: NA; CDR3 DNA: TGTGCCAGCAGTTCCGAGGCCTACGAGCAGTACTTC; CDR3 protein: CASSSEAYEQYF
V gene: TRBV18; CDR3 length: 15; D gene: TRBD2; J gene: TRBJ2-1; clone size: NA; CDR3 DNA: TGTGCCAGCTCACTGACTAGCAGCGATTACAATGAGCAGTTCTTC; CDR3 protein: CASSLTSSDYNEQFF
V gene: TRBV28; CDR3 length: 14; D gene: NA; J gene: TRBJ2-7; clone size: NA; CDR3 DNA: TGTGCCAGCAGTTGGGCAAACAGGGACTACGAGCAGTACTTC; CDR3 protein: CASSWANRDYEQYF
V gene: TRBV19; CDR3 length: 17; D gene: NA; J gene: TRBJ2-2; clone size: NA; CDR3 DNA: TGTGCCAGTAGTATGGCTGGATGGAGGCGTCCCACCGGGGAGCTGTTTTTT; CDR3 protein: CASSMAGWRRPTGELFF
V gene: TRBV7-3; CDR3 length: 13; D gene: NA; J gene: TRBJ1-6; clone size: NA; CDR3 DNA: TGTGCCAGCAGCCCCGTGCAGAATTCACCCCTCCACTTT; CDR3 protein: CASSPVQNSPLHF
V gene: TRBV28; CDR3 length: 16; D gene: NA; J gene: TRBJ1-4; clone size: NA; CDR3 DNA: TGTGCCAGCAGTTCTCCGGCGACAACCTCAAATGAAAAACTGTTTTTT; CDR3 protein: CASSSPATTSNEKLFF
V gene: TRBV6-1; CDR3 length: 16; D gene: TRBD1; J gene: TRBJ2-5; clone size: NA; CDR3 DNA: TGTGCCAGCAGTGAACTTCCTCGTGACAGGGAGGAGACCCAGTACTTC; CDR3 protein: CASSELPRDREETQYF
V gene: TRBV7-2; CDR3 length: 15; D gene: NA; J gene: TRBJ1-2; clone size: NA; CDR3 DNA: TGTGCCAGCAGCTTGGCGCTAGGGGGTAGTGGTGGCTACACCTTC; CDR3 protein: CASSLALGGSGGYTF
V gene: TRBV11-1; CDR3 length: 13; D gene: NA; J gene: TRBJ2-1; clone size: NA; CDR3 DNA: TGTGCCAGCAGCTTCCAGGGGTACAATGAGCAGTTCTTC; CDR3 protein: CASSFQGYNEQFF
V gene: TRBV9; CDR3 length: 15; D gene: NA; J gene: TRBJ2-2; clone size: NA; CDR3 DNA: TGTGCCAGCAGCGTAGCAGGGGATACAACCGGGGAGCTGTTTTTT; CDR3 protein: CASSVAGDTTGELFF
V gene: TRBV5-4; CDR3 length: 15; D gene: NA; J gene: TRBJ2-2; clone size: NA; CDR3 DNA: TGTGCCAGCAGCCCAAGGGGGGGAGACACCGGGGAGCTGTTTTTT; CDR3 protein: CASSPRGGDTGELFF
V gene: TRBV30; CDR3 length: 14; D gene: TRBD1; J gene: TRBJ1-5; clone size: NA; CDR3 DNA: TGTGCCTGGGGACAGGGGAGAGGCAATCAGCCCCAGCATTTT; CDR3 protein: CAWGQGRGNQPQHF
V gene: TRBV9; CDR3 length: 15; D gene: NA; J gene: TRBJ1-2; clone size: NA; CDR3 DNA: TGTGCCAGCAGCGTAGACAGGGCAGCTAACTATGGCTACACCTTC; CDR3 protein: CASSVDRAANYGYTF
V gene: TRBV20-1; CDR3 length: 14; D gene: TRBD2; J gene: TRBJ2-2; clone size: NA; CDR3 DNA: TGCAGTGCAAGTAGCGGGAGGGCCTCCGGGGAGCTGTTTTTT; CDR3 protein: CSASSGRASGELFF
V gene: TRBV28; CDR3 length: 15; D gene: TRBD1; J gene: TRBJ2-7; clone size: NA; CDR3 DNA: TGTGCCAGCAGTTCTCCGACAGGGGGCTTCTACGAGCAGTACTTC; CDR3 protein: CASSSPTGGFYEQYF
V gene: TRBV18; CDR3 length: 14; D gene: NA; J gene: TRBJ2-7; clone size: NA; CDR3 DNA: TGTGCCAGCTCACCACCGATACAGGGCTACGAGCAGTACTTC; CDR3 protein: CASSPPIQGYEQYF
V gene: TRBV9; CDR3 length: 19; D gene: TRBD1; J gene: TRBJ1-3; clone size: NA; CDR3 DNA: TGTGCCAGCAGCGAGGGACAGGGGGGCGTAGGATTCTCTGGAAACACCATATATTTT; CDR3 protein: CASSEGQGGVGFSGNTIYF
V gene: TRBV27; CDR3 length: 14; D gene: NA; J gene: TRBJ1-5; clone size: NA; CDR3 DNA: TGTGCCAGCAGTTTGGGGGGGCTCAATCAGCCCCAGCATTTT; CDR3 protein: CASSLGGLNQPQHF